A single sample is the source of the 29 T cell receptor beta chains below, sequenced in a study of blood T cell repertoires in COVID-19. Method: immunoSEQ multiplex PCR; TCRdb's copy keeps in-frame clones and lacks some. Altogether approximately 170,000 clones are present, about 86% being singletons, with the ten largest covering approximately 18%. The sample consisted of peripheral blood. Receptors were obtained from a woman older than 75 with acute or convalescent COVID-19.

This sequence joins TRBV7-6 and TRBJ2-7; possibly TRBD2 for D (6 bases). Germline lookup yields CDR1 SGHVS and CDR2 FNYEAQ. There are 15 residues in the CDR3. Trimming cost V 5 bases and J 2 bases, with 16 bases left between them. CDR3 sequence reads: CASSPDAGKTYEQYF. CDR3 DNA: TGTGCCAGCAGCCCAGATGCGGGGAAAACCTACGAGCAGTACTTC. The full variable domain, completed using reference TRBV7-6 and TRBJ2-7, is GAGVSQSPRYKVTKRGQDVALRCDPISGHVSLYWYRQALGQGPEFLTYFNYEAQQDKSGLPNDRFSAERPEGSISTLTIQRTEQRDSAMYRCASSPDAGKTYEQYFGPGTRLTVT.

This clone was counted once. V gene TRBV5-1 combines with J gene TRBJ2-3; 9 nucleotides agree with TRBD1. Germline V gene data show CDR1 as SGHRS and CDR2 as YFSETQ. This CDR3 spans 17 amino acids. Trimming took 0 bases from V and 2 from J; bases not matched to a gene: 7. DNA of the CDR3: TGCGCCAGCAGCTTGGGATTTGGGACAGGGATCACAGATACGCAGTATTTT. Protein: CASSLGFGTGITDTQYF.

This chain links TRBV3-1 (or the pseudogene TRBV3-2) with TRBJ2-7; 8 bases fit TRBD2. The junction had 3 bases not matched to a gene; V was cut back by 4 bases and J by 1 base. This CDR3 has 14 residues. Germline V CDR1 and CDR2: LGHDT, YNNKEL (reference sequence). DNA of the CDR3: TGTGCCAGCAGCCTTAGCGGGGCTTCCTACGAGCAGTACTTC. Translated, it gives CASSLSGASYEQYF.

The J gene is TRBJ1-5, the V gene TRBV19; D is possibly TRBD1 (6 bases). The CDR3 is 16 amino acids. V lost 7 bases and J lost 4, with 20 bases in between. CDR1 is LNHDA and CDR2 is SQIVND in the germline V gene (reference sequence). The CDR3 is CASTRRGGSPNQPQHF. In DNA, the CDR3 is TGTGCCAGTACCCGCAGGGGTGGCAGCCCAAATCAGCCCCAGCATTTT.

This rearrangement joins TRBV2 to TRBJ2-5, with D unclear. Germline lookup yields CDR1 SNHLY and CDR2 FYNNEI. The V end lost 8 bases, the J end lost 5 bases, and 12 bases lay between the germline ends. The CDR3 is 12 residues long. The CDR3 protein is CASGSLVETQYF. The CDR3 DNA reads TGTGCCAGCGGATCCCTAGTGGAGACCCAGTACTTC.

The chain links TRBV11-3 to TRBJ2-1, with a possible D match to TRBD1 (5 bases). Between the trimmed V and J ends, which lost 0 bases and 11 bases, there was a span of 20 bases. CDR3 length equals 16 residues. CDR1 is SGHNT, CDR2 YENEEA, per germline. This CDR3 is CASSLDPLPGNTKQFF. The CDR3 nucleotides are TGTGCCAGCAGCTTAGATCCCCTCCCAGGGAATACCAAGCAGTTCTTC.

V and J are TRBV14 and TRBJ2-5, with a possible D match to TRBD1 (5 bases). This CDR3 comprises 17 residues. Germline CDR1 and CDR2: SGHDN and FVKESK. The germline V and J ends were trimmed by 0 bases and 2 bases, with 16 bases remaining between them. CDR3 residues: CASSQESIWGTQETQYF. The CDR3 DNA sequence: TGTGCCAGCAGCCAAGAGTCTATCTGGGGCACACAAGAGACCCAGTACTTC.

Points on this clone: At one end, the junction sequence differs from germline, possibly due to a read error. The CDR3 DNA reads TGTGCCAGCAGGAAAGGGGGAGTTTGGCACTTC. This sequence encodes CASRKGGVWHF. V gene TRBV3-1 (or the pseudogene TRBV3-2) combines with J gene TRBJ2-7, with a weak D call TRBD1 (6 bases). Germline CDR1 LGHDT, CDR2 YNNKEL (reference sequence). This CDR3 region has 11 residues.

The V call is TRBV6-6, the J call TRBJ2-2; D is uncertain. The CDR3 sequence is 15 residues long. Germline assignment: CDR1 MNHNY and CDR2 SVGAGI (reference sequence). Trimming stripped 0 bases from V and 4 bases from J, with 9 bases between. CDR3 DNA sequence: TGTGCCAGCAGTTACTCGATCTCGGGCACCGGGGAGCTGTTTTTT. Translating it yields CASSYSISGTGELFF.

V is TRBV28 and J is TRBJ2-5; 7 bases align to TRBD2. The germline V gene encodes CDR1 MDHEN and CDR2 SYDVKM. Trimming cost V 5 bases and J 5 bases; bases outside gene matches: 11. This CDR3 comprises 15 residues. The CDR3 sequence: CASSLLGGGWETQYF. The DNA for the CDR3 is TGTGCCAGCAGTCTTTTAGGCGGGGGATGGGAGACCCAGTACTTC. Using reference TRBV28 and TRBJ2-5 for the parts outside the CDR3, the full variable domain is DVKVTQSSRYLVKRTGEKVFLECVQDMDHENMFWYRQDPGLGLRLIYFSYDVKMKEKGDIPEGYSVSREKKERFSLILESASTNQTSMYLCASSLLGGGWETQYFGPGTRLLVL.

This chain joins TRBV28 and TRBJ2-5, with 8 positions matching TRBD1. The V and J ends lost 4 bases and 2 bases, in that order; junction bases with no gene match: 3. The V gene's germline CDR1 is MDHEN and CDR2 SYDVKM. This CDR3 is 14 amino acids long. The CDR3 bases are TGTGCCAGCAGTTGGGGACAGGTACAAGAGACCCAGTACTTC. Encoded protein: CASSWGQVQETQYF.

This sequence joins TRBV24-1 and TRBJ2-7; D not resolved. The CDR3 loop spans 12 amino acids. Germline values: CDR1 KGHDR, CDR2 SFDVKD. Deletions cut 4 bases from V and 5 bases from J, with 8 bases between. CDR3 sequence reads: CATSDFTDEQYF. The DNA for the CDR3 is TGTGCCACCAGTGACTTCACGGACGAGCAGTACTTC.

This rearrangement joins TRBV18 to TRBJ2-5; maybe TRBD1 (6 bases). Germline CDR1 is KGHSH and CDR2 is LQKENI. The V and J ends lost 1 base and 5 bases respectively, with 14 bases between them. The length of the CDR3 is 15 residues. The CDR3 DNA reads TGTGCCAGCTCACCACAGCAGGGGTCGGGTGAGACCCAGTACTTC. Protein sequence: CASSPQQGSGETQYF.

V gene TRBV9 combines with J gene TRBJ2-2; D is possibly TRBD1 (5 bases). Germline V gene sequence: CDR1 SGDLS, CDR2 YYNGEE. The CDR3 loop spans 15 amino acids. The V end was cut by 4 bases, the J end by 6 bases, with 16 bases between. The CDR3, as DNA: TGTGCCAGCAGCTCCAGAAGGGGCAGCCCCGGGGAGCTGTTTTTT. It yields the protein CASSSRRGSPGELFF.

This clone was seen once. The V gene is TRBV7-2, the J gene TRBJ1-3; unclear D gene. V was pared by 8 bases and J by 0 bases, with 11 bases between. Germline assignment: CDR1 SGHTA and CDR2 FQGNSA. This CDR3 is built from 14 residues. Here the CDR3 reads CASGQLASGNTIYF. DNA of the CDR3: TGTGCCAGCGGGCAGCTTGCCTCTGGAAACACCATATATTTT.

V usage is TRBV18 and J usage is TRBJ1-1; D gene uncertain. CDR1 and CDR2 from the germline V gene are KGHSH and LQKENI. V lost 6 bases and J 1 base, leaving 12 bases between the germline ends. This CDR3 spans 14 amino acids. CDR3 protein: CASSQDTSNTEAFF. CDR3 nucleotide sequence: TGTGCCAGCTCCCAAGATACTTCGAACACTGAAGCTTTCTTT.

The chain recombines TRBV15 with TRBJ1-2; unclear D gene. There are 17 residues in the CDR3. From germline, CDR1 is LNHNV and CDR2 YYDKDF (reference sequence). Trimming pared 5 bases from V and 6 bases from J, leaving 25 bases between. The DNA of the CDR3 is TGTGCCACCAGCGGTGACTACGAGTGGGGTAGGAGTGATGGCTACACCTTC. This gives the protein CATSGDYEWGRSDGYTF.

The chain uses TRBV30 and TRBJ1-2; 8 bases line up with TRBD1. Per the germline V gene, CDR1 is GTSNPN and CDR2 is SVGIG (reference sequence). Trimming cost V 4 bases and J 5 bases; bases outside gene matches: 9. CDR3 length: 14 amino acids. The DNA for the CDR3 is TGTGCCTGGACGAGGACAGGGATCTTTTATGGCTACACCTTC. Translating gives CAWTRTGIFYGYTF.

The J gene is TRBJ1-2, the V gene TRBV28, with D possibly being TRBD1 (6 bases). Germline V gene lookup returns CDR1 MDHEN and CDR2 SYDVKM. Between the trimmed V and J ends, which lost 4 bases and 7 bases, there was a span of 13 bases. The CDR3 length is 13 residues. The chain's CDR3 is CASSYSGGLGYTF. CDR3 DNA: TGTGCCAGCAGTTATAGTGGGGGCCTTGGCTACACCTTC.

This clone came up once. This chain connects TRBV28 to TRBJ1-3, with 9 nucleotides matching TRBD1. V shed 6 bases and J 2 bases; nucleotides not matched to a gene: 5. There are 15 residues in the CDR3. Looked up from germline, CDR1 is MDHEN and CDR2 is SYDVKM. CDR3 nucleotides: TGTGCCAGCAGACCACAGGGGGCCGCTGGAAACACCATATATTTT. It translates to CASRPQGAAGNTIYF.

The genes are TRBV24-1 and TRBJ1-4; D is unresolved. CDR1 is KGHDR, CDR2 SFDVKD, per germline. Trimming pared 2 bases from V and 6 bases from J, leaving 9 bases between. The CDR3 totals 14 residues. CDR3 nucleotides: TGTGCCACCAGTGATTCCGGGAGAGATGAAAAACTGTTTTTT. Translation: CATSDSGRDEKLFF.

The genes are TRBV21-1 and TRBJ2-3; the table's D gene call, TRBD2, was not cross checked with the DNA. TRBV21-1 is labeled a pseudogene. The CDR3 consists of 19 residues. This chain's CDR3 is CASSIRTSGAKQGTDTQYF. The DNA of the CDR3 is TGTGCCAGCAGCATAAGGACTAGCGGGGCCAAGCAAGGCACAGATACGCAGTATTTT.

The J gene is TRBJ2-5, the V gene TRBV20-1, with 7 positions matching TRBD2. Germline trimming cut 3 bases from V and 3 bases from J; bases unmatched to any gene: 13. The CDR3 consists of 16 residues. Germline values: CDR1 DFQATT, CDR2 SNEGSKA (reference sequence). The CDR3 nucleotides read TGCAGTGCTAGTGCGCTAGCGGTATGGGCGGAAGAGACCCAGTACTTC. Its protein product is CSASALAVWAEETQYF.

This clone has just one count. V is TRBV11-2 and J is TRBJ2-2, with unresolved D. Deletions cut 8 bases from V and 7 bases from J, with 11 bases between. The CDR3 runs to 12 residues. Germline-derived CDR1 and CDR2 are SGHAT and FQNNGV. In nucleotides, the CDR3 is TGTGCCAGCCGGCACACAGTCGGGGAGCTGTTTTTT. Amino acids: CASRHTVGELFF.

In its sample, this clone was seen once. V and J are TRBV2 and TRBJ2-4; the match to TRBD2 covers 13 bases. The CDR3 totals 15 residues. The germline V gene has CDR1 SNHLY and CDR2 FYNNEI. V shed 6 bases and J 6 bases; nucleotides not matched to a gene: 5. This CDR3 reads CASSPRLAGGNIQYF. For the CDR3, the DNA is TGTGCCAGCAGCCCCAGACTAGCGGGGGGAAACATTCAGTACTTC.

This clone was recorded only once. The CDR3 DNA reads as TGTGCCAGTAAACGCAGGGGAGAGAGGGATACGCAGTATTTT. Protein product: CASKRRGERDTQYF. V usage is TRBV19 and J usage is TRBJ2-3, with D perhaps TRBD1 (6 bases). In germline, CDR1 is LNHDA, CDR2 SQIVND (reference sequence). This CDR3 comprises 14 residues. The germline V and J ends were trimmed by 7 bases and 6 bases, with 17 bases remaining between them.

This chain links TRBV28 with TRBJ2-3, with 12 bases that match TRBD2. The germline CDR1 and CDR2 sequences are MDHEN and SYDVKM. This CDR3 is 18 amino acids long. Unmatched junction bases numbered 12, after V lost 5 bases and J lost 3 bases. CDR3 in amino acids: CASSPYAGLAGTTDTQYF. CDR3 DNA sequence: TGTGCCAGCAGTCCGTACGCCGGACTAGCGGGGACTACAGATACGCAGTATTTT.

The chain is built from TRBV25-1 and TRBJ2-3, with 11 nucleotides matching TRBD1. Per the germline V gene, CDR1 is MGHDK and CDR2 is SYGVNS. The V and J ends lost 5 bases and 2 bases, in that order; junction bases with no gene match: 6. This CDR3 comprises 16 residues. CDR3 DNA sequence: TGTGCCAGCAGTAAAGGACAGGGGGCTGCCACAGATACGCAGTATTTT. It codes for CASSKGQGAATDTQYF. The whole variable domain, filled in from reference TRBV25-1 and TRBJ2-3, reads EADIYQTPRYLVIGTGKKITLECSQTMGHDKMYWYQQDPGMELHLIHYSYGVNSTEKGDLSSESTVSRIRTEHFPLTLESARPSHTSQYLCASSKGQGAATDTQYFGPGTRLTVL.

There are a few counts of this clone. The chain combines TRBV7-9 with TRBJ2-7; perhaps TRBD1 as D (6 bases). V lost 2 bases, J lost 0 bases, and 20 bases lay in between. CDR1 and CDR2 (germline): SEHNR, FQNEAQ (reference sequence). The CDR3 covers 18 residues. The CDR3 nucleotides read TGTGCCAGCAGCTTAAGGTTGGGGGCTACTCTAAGCTCCTACGAGCAGTACTTC. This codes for CASSLRLGATLSSYEQYF.